This entry features one TCR beta chain sequence. Its antigen is not identified. The sample originates from a study of OX40 agonist ivuxolimab in advanced cancers. Sequencing was performed with immunoSEQ multiplex PCR; in TCRdb, only in-frame clones are kept and a portion is missing. Of about 110,000 clones listed, 80% to 95% are singletons. The CDR3 sequence is 16 residues long. V lost 4 bases, J lost 2 bases, and 9 bases stayed unmatched. Germline CDR1 SGHRS, CDR2 YFSETQ. Study-wide findings and caveats: Expansion of clones was among the lowest in partial responders at 0.1-3.0 mg/kg.

Sequencing used CD4+ or CD8+ T cells sorted from blood, obtained in a trial of the OX40 agonist ivuxolimab. The V gene is TRBV5-1, the J gene TRBJ2-7, with 10 bases fitting TRBD1. The clonotype comes from an adult with an advanced solid tumor such as melanoma, head and neck, liver or kidney cancer. The CDR3 region has the DNA TGCGCCAGCAGCACCGGGACAGGGGCGATTGCCTACGAGCAGTACTTC. It specifies CASSTGTGAIAYEQYF.